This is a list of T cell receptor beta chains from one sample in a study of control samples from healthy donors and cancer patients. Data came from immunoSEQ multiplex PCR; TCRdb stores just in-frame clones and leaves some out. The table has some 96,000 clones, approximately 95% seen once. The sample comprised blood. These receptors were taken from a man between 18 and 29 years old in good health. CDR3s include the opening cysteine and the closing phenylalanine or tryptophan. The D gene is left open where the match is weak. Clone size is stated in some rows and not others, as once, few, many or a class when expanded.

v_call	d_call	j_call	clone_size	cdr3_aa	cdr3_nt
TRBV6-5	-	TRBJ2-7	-	CATSFAGSSYEQYF	TGTGCCACCAGCTTTGCGGGCAGCTCCTACGAGCAGTACTTC
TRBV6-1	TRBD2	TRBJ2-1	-	CASSEEKAGVDEQFF	TGTGCCAGCAGTGAAGAAAAAGCGGGAGTAGATGAGCAGTTCTTC
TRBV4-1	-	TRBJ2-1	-	CASSQPGDNEQFF	TGCGCCAGCAGCCAACCTGGGGACAATGAGCAGTTCTTC
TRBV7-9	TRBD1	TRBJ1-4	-	CASSPGTGPEKLFF	TGTGCCAGCAGCCCAGGGACAGGCCCCGAAAAACTGTTTTTT
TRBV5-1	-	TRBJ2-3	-	CASSWAGHASPSTDTQYF	TGCGCCAGCAGCTGGGCAGGCCACGCTTCCCCTAGCACAGATACGCAGTATTTT
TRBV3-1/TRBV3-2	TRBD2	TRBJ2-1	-	CASSQRAGGIYNEQFF	TGTGCCAGCAGCCAACGAGCGGGGGGTATCTACAATGAGCAGTTCTTC
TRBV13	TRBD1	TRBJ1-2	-	CASSPRDRGDTGYTF	TGTGCCAGCAGCCCGCGGGACAGGGGCGACACTGGCTACACCTTC
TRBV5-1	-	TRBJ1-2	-	CASSSLKGYTF	TGCGCCAGCAGCAGTCTTAAGGGCTACACCTTC
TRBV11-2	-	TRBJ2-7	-	CASSPLGVYEQYF	TGTGCCAGCAGCCCCCTCGGGGTTTACGAGCAGTACTTC
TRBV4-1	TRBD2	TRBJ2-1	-	CASSQDLAGGSYNEQFF	TGCGCCAGCAGCCAAGATCTCGCGGGGGGCTCCTACAATGAGCAGTTCTTC
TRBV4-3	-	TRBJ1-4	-	CASSQEERSGKLFF	TGCGCCAGCAGCCAGGAAGAGAGGTCAGGTAAACTGTTTTTT
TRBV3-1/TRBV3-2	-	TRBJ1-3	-	CASSQVGVGGNTIYF	TGTGCCAGCAGCCAAGTGGGGGTCGGGGGAAACACCATATATTTT
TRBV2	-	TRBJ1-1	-	CASSDPGKNTEAFF	TGTGCCAGCAGTGACCCCGGGAAGAACACTGAAGCTTTCTTT
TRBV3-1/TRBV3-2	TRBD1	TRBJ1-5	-	CASSHGTGDQPQHF	TGTGCCAGCAGCCACGGGACAGGGGATCAGCCCCAGCATTTT
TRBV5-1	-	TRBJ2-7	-	CASSSTYEQYF	TGCGCCAGCAGCTCAACCTACGAGCAGTACTTC
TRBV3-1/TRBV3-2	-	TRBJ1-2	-	CASSQRDTHVQYGYTF	TGTGCCAGCAGCCAGAGGGATACACACGTTCAATATGGCTACACCTTC
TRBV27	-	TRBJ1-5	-	CASSPPGGGNQPQHF	TGTGCCAGCAGCCCCCCCGGGGGCGGCAATCAGCCCCAGCATTTT
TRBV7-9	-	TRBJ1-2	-	CASSEFRGVYGYTF	TGTGCCAGCAGCGAATTCCGGGGGGTCTATGGCTACACCTTC
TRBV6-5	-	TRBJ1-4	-	CASSKQLNEKLFF	TGTGCCAGCAGTAAGCAACTTAATGAAAAACTGTTTTTT
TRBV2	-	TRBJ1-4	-	CASSVRQLIKFNEKLFF	TGTGCCAGCAGTGTGAGACAGCTGATTAAGTTTAATGAAAAACTGTTTTTT
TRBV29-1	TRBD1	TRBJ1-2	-	CSVEDYGDPGQGGYGYTF	TGCAGCGTTGAAGATTACGGGGACCCGGGACAGGGGGGCTATGGCTACACCTTC
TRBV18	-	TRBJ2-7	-	CASSPPGPTYEQYF	TGTGCCAGCTCACCACCGGGCCCTACCTACGAGCAGTACTTC
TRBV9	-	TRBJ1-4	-	CASSPTYGRGNEKLFF	TGTGCCAGCAGCCCGACTTACGGGAGAGGCAATGAAAAACTGTTTTTT
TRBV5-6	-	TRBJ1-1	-	CASRPKPGQNWLNTEAFF	TGTGCCAGCAGGCCTAAACCGGGACAAAACTGGCTGAACACTGAAGCTTTCTTT
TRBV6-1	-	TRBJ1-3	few	CASSESAGRSGNTIYF	TGTGCCAGCAGTGAGTCGGCGGGGCGCTCTGGAAACACCATATATTTT
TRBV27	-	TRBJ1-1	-	CASSVSGKNTEAFF	TGTGCCAGCAGTGTATCAGGGAAAAACACTGAAGCTTTCTTT
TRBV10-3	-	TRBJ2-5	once	CAISPGGRVQETQYF	TGTGCCATCAGCCCGGGCGGGCGAGTCCAAGAGACCCAGTACTTC
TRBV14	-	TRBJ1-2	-	CASSPRGKLDGYTF	TGTGCCAGCAGCCCTCGGGGGAAATTGGATGGCTACACCTTC
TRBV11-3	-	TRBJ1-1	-	CASSRKDNTEAFF	TGTGCCAGCAGCCGAAAAGATAACACTGAAGCTTTCTTT
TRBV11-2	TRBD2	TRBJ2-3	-	CASSGDSGTSIDTQYF	TGTGCCAGCAGCGGAGATAGCGGGACGTCCATAGATACGCAGTATTTT
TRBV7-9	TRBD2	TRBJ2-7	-	CASSPEWGLGNYEQYF	TGTGCCAGCAGCCCAGAGTGGGGACTAGGAAACTACGAGCAGTACTTC
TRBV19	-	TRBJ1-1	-	CASSIDPTGRNTEAFF	TGTGCCAGTAGTATAGACCCGACAGGCCGGAACACTGAAGCTTTCTTT
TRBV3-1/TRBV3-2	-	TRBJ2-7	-	CASSQDGEQYF	TGTGCCAGCAGCCAAGATGGCGAGCAGTACTTC
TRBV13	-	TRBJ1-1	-	CASSLGGWGLLNTEAFF	TGTGCCAGCAGCTTAGGTGGGTGGGGGTTATTGAACACTGAAGCTTTCTTT
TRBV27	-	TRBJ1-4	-	CASSSRGDEKLFF	TGTGCCAGCAGTTCGAGGGGTGACGAAAAACTGTTTTTT
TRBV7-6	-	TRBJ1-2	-	CASSPRAETFRGYTF	TGTGCCAGCAGCCCCCGGGCCGAAACGTTCCGTGGCTACACCTTC
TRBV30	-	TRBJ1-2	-	CAWSDQGAYYGYTF	TGTGCCTGGAGTGATCAGGGAGCCTACTATGGCTACACCTTC
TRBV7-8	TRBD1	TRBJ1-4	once	CASSLEQGAGEKLFF	TGTGCCAGCAGCTTAGAACAGGGGGCAGGAGAAAAACTGTTTTTT
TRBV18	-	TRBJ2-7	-	CASSGEGAPYEQYF	TGTGCCAGCTCAGGGGAGGGGGCCCCCTACGAGCAGTACTTC
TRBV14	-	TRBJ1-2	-	CASSQEPGGAGDGYTF	TGTGCCAGCAGCCAAGAGCCCGGGGGCGCAGGGGATGGCTACACCTTC
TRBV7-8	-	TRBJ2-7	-	CASSVGGPYEQYF	TGTGCCAGCTCCGTTGGCGGGCCCTACGAGCAGTACTTC
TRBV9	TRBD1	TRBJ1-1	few	CASSPGQDTEAFF	TGTGCCAGCAGCCCGGGACAGGACACTGAAGCTTTCTTT
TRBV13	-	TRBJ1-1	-	CASSLEIMNTEAFF	TGTGCCAGCAGCCTTGAGATCATGAACACTGAAGCTTTCTTT